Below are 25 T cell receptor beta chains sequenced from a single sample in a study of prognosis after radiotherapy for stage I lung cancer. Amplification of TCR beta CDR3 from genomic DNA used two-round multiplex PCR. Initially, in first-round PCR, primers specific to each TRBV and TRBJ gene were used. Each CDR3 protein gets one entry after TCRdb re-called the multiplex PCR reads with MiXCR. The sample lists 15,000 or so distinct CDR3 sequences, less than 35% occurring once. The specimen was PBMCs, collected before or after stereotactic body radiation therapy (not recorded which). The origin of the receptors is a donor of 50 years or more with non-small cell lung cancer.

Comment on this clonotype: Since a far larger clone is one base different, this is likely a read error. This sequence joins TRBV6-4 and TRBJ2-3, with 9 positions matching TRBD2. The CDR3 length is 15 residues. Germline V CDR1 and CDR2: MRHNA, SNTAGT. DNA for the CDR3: TGTGCCAGCAGTGTTGGGGCGGGAGGGCCATATACGCGGTATTTT. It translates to CASSVGAGGPYTRYF.

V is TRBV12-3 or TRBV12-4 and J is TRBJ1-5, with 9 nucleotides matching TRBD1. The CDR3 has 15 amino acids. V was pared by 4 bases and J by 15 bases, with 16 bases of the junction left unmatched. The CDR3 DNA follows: TGTGCCAGCAGTTCGGGACAGGGTAGCAATCAGCCACGGCATTTT. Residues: CASSSGQGSNQPRHF.

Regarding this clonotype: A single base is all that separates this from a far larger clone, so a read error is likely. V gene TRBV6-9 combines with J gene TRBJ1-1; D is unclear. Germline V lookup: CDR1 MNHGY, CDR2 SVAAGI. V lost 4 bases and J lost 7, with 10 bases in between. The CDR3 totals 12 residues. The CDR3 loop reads CASSSRPGEAFF. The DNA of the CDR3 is TGTGCCAGCAGTTCCCGACCGGGTGAAGCTTTCTTT.

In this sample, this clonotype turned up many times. In DNA, the CDR3 is TGCAGTGCACCCAACAGGGGCACCCTCTCTGGGGCCAACGTCCTGACTTTC. This sequence encodes CSAPNRGTLSGANVLTF. The gene calls are TRBV20-1 and TRBJ2-6, with TRBD1 matching over 7 bases. J was trimmed by 0 bases and V by 6 bases; bases with no gene match: 11. This CDR3 is built from 17 residues. The germline gives CDR1 DFQATT, CDR2 SNEGSKA (reference sequence).

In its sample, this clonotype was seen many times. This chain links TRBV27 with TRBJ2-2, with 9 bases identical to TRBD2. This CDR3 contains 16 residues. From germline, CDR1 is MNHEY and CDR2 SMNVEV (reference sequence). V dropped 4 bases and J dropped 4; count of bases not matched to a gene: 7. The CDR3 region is CASSSVAGAGTGELFF. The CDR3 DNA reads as TGTGCCAGCAGTTCAGTAGCGGGAGCGGGCACCGGGGAGCTGTTTTTT.

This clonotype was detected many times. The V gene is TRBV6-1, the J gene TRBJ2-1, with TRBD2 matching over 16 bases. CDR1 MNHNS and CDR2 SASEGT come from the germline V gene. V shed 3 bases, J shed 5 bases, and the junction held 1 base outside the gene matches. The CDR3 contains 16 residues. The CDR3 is CASSEGLAGGDNEQFF. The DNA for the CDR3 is TGTGCCAGCAGTGAGGGACTAGCGGGAGGGGACAATGAGCAGTTCTTC.

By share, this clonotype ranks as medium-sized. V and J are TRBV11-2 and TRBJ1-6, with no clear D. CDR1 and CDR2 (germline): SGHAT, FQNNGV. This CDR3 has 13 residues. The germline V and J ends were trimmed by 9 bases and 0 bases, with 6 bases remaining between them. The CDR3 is CASHNSYNSPLHF. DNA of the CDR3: TGTGCCAGTCATAACTCCTATAATTCACCCCTCCACTTT. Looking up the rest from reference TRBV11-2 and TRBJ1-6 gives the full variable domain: EAGVAQSPRYKIIEKRQSVAFWCNPISGHATLYWYQQILGQGPKLLIQFQNNGVVDDSQLPKDRFSAERLKGVDSTLKIQPAKLEDSAVYLCASHNSYNSPLHFGNGTRLTVT.

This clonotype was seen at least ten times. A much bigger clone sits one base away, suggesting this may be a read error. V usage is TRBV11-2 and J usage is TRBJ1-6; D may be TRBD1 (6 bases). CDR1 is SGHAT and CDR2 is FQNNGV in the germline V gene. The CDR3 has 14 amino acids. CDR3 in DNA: TGTGCCTGCAGCTTTTACAGGGAAGGTTCACCCCTCCACTTT. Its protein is CACSFYREGSPLHF.

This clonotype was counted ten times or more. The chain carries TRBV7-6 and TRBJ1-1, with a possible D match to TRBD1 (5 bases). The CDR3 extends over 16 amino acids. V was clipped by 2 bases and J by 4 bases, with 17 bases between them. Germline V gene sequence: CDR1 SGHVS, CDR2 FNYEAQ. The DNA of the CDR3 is TGTGCCAGCAGCTTACGGGGCCGCGAAAGCAGCACTGAAGCTTTCTTT. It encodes CASSLRGRESSTEAFF.

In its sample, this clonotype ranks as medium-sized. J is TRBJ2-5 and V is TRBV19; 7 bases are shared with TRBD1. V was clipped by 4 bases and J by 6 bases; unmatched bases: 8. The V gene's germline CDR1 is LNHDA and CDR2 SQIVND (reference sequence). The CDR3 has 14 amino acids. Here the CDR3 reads CASSSRQGEQTQYF. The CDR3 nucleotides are TGTGCCAGTAGTAGCCGACAGGGCGAGCAGACCCAGTACTTC.

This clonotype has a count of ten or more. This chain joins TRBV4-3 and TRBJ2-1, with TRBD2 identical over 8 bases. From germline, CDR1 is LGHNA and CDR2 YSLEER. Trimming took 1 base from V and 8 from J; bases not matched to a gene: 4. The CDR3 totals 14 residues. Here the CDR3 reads CASSQAGGVYEQFF. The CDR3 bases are TGCGCCAGCAGCCAAGCGGGAGGGGTCTATGAGCAGTTCTTC.

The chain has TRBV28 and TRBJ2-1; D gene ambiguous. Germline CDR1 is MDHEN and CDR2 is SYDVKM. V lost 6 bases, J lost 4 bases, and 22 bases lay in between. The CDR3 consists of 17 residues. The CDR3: CASSRSAWESFYNEQFF. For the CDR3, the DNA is TGTGCCAGCAGCAGGAGCGCTTGGGAAAGCTTTTACAATGAGCAGTTCTTC.

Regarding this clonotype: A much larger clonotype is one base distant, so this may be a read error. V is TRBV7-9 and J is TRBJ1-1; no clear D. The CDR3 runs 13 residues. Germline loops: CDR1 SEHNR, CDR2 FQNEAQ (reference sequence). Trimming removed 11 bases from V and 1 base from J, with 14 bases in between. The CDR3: CAGISARNTEAFF. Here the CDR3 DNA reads TGTGCCGGCATCTCCGCCCGGAACACTGAAGCTTTCTTT.

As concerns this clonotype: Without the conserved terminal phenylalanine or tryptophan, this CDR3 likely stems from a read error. CDR3 in DNA: TGTGCCATCAGTGTGGAAGGGGTCACTGAAGCTTTCTCT. It translates to CAISVEGVTEAFS. This rearrangement joins TRBV6-2 or TRBV6-3 to TRBJ1-1; TRBD1 might be the D (5 bases). The CDR3 extends over 13 amino acids. CDR1 and CDR2 (germline): MNHEY, SVGEGT.

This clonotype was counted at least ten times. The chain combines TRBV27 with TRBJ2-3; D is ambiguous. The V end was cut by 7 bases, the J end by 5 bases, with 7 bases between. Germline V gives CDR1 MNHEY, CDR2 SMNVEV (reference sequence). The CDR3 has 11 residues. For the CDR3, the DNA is TGTGCCAGCATTAGAGGAGATACGCAGTATTTT. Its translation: CASIRGDTQYF.

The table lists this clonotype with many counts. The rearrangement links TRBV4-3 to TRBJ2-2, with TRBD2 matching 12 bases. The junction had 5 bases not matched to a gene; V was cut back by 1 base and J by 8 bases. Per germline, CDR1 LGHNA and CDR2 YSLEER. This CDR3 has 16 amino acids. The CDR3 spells CASSQGLAGASGELFF. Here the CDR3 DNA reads TGCGCCAGCAGCCAAGGACTAGCGGGAGCATCTGGGGAGCTGTTTTTT.

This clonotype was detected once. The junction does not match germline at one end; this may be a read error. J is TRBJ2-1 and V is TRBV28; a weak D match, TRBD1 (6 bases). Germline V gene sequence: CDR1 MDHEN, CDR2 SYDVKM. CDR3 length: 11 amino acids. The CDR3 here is CASRQGNEQLF. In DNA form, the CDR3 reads TGTGCCAGCAGACAGGGAAATGAGCAGTTATTC.

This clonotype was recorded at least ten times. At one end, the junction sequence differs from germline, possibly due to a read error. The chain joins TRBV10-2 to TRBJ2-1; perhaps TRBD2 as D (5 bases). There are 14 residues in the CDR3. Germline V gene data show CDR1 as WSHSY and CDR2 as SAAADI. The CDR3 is CASTETTSYNEQFF. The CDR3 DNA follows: TGCGCCAGCACTGAGACTACTTCCTACAATGAGCAGTTCTTC.

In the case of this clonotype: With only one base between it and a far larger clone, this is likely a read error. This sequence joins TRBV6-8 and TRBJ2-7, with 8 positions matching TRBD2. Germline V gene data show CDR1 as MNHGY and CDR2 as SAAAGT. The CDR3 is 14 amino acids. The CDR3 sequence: CASSQEAGAYDQYF. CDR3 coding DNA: TGTGCCAGCAGTCAAGAAGCGGGAGCCTACGATCAGTACTTC.

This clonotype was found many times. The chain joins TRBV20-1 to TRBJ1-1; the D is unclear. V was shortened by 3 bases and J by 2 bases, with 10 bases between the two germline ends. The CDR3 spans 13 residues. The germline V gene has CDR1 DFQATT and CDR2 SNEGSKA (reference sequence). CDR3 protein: CSASEDFNTEAFF. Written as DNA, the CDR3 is TGCAGTGCTAGTGAAGATTTTAACACTGAAGCTTTCTTT.

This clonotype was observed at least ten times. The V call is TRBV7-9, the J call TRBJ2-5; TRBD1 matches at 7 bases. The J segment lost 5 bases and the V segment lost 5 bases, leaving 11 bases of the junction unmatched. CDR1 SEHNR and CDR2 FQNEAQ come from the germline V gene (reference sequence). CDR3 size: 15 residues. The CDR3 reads CASSRDRQLWETQYF. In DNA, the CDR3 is TGTGCCAGCAGCCGGGACAGACAACTTTGGGAGACCCAGTACTTC.

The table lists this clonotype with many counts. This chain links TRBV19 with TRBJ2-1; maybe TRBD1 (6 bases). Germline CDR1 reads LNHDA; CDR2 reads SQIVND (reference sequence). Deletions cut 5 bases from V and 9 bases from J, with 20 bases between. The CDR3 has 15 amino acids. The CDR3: CASSGGGQRPFEQFF. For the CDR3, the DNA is TGTGCCAGTAGTGGAGGTGGACAGCGTCCGTTTGAGCAGTTCTTC.

The CDR3 DNA sequence: TGTGCCAGCAGCTTAGCCCGGTGGCGGGACGGCCCTCGAACCTGGGAGCTGTTTTTT. Protein sequence: CASSLARWRDGPRTWELFF. The chain employs TRBV7-8 and TRBJ2-2, with D maybe TRBD2 (6 bases). Germline V gene lookup returns CDR1 SGHVS and CDR2 FQNEAQ. This CDR3 region has 19 residues. The V end lost 0 bases, the J end lost 9 bases, and 26 bases lay between the germline ends.

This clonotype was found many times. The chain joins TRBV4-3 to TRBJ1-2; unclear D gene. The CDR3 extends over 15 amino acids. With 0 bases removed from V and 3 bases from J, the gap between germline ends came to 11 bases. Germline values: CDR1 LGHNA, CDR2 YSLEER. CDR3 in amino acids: CASSQDRATYYGYTF. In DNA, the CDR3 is TGCGCCAGCAGCCAAGATCGGGCGACCTACTATGGCTACACCTTC.

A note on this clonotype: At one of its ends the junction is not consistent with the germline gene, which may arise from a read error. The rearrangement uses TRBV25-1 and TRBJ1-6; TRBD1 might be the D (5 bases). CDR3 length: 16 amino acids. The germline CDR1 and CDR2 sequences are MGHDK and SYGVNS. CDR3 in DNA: TGTGCCGGCAGTGATCCCCGGGACGGAAATAATTCACCCCTCCACTTC. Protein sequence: CAGSDPRDGNNSPLHF.